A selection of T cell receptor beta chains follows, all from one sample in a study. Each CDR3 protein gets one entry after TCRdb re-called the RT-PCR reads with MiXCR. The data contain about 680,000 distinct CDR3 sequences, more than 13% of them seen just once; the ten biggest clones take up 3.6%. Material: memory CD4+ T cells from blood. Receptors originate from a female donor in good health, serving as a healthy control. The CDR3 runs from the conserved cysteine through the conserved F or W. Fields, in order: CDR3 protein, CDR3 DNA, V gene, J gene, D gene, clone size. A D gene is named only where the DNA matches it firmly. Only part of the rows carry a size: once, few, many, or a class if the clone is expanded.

cdr3_aa: CASSFRGLAYEQYF; cdr3_nt: TGTGCCAGCAGCTTTAGGGGCTTAGCCTACGAGCAGTACTTC; v_call: TRBV5-5; j_call: TRBJ2-7; d_call: NA; clone_size: many
cdr3_aa: CSAPRRPNTEAFF; cdr3_nt: TGCAGTGCTCCGAGACGGCCGAACACTGAAGCTTTCTTT; v_call: TRBV20-1; j_call: TRBJ1-1; d_call: NA; clone_size: few
cdr3_aa: CSVSTMYEQYF; cdr3_nt: TGCAGCGTTAGTACCATGTACGAGCAGTACTTC; v_call: TRBV29-1; j_call: TRBJ2-7; d_call: NA; clone_size: many
cdr3_aa: CASSLPGHGYTF; cdr3_nt: TGTGCCAGCAGCTTGCCAGGGCATGGCTACACCTTC; v_call: TRBV5-6; j_call: TRBJ1-2; d_call: NA; clone_size: few
cdr3_aa: CSARTSTGGIGTEAFF; cdr3_nt: TGCAGTGCTAGAACGTCGACAGGGGGCATAGGCACTGAAGCTTTCTTT; v_call: TRBV20-1; j_call: TRBJ1-1; d_call: TRBD1; clone_size: NA
cdr3_aa: CASSLVEFLGIAKNIQYF; cdr3_nt: TGTGCCAGCAGCTTAGTAGAGTTTTTGGGGATAGCCAAAAACATTCAGTACTTC; v_call: TRBV11-2; j_call: TRBJ2-4; d_call: NA; clone_size: NA
cdr3_aa: CSVDAAGHTDTQYF; cdr3_nt: TGCAGCGTTGATGCAGCGGGGCACACAGATACGCAGTATTTT; v_call: TRBV29-1; j_call: TRBJ2-3; d_call: TRBD2; clone_size: NA
cdr3_aa: CASSFHPEDGYTF; cdr3_nt: TGTGCCAGCAGTTTCCATCCGGAAGATGGCTACACCTTC; v_call: TRBV28; j_call: TRBJ1-2; d_call: NA; clone_size: NA
cdr3_aa: CASSLQAGVLDTQYF; cdr3_nt: TGTGCCAGCAGCTTACAAGCGGGAGTGTTAGATACGCAGTATTTT; v_call: TRBV7-2; j_call: TRBJ2-3; d_call: TRBD2; clone_size: many
cdr3_aa: CASSLTPLAGGNIQYF; cdr3_nt: TGTGCCAGCAGCTTAACCCCTCTAGCGGGAGGAAACATTCAGTACTTC; v_call: TRBV7-2; j_call: TRBJ2-4; d_call: TRBD2; clone_size: NA
cdr3_aa: CASSLPWGGYTF; cdr3_nt: TGTGCCAGCAGCTTACCATGGGGCGGCTACACCTTC; v_call: TRBV7-2; j_call: TRBJ1-2; d_call: NA; clone_size: many
cdr3_aa: CSARVNGRAYNEQFF; cdr3_nt: TGCAGTGCTAGAGTTAACGGGAGGGCCTACAATGAGCAGTTCTTC; v_call: TRBV20-1; j_call: TRBJ2-1; d_call: TRBD2; clone_size: many
cdr3_aa: CASSDQGGVYGPAFF; cdr3_nt: TGTGCCAGCAGTGACCAGGGAGGTGTCTACGGACCGGCTTTCTTT; v_call: TRBV2; j_call: TRBJ1-1; d_call: NA; clone_size: NA
cdr3_aa: CASSQGLGAGEATGELFF; cdr3_nt: TGCGCCAGCAGCCAAGGGCTTGGGGCGGGAGAGGCCACCGGGGAGCTGTTTTTT; v_call: TRBV4-3; j_call: TRBJ2-2; d_call: TRBD2; clone_size: many